Below, 28 T cell receptor beta chains from the same sample are listed, as sequenced in a study of response to subunit inactivated influenza vaccine (dated by TCRdb to 2017 to 2018). Library creation used RT-PCR. TCRdb shows the sequencer as Illumina HiSeq 2500. Using fastp at Q25 and MiXCR, TCRdb reprocessed the public reads and kept productive beta chains. When rows share a CDR3 protein, they turn into one entry using the most common DNA and genes. Recorded for this sample are more than 200,000 distinct CDR3 sequences; approximately 12% of them occurred a single time. About 7.8% of the sample is taken by the ten largest. Specimen: non-naive T cells sorted from PBMCs, collected roughly 2 weeks before vaccination. In the paper's terms, the cell subset or site label means: memory T cell fraction. The receptors originated from a man aged 45 to 65 who received an inactivated influenza vaccine. Donor details come from another sample of the same person, matched by shared clones.

CDR3 sequence (DNA): TGTGCCAGCAGCCCTTGGACAGGCCCCAACACTGAAGCTTTCTTT. This codes for CASSPWTGPNTEAFF. The chain has TRBV9 and TRBJ1-1, with 7 bases identical to TRBD1. There are 15 residues in the CDR3. Germline-derived CDR1 and CDR2 are SGDLS and YYNGEE. The V gene end was trimmed by 4 bases and the J gene end by 2 bases; junction bases not matched to a gene: 8.

The V and J genes are TRBV7-8 and TRBJ2-1, with D perhaps TRBD1 (6 bases). The CDR3 is 14 residues long. Germline V CDR1 and CDR2: SGHVS, FQNEAQ. Trimming took off 5 bases at V and 7 bases at J, with 15 bases between the two ends. CDR3 in amino acids: CASSPRTAENEQFF. CDR3 bases: TGTGCCAGCAGCCCACGGACAGCAGAGAATGAGCAGTTCTTC. Variable domain in full (rest from reference TRBV7-8 and TRBJ2-1): GAGVSQSPRYKVAKRGQDVALRCDPISGHVSLFWYQQALGQGPEFLTYFQNEAQLDKSGLPSDRFFAERPEGSVSTLKIQRTQQEDSAVYLCASSPRTAENEQFFGPGTRLTVL.

This clonotype was recorded many times. In DNA form, the CDR3 reads TGTGCCACCAGCAGACAGGGGGATCATCAGCCCCAGCATTTT. It translates to CATSRQGDHQPQHF. V and J are TRBV15 and TRBJ1-5, with 7 bases fitting TRBD1. CDR3 length equals 14 residues. Germline V gene data show CDR1 as LNHNV and CDR2 as YYDKDF (reference sequence). Unmatched junction bases numbered 3, after V lost 2 bases and J lost 5 bases.

V is TRBV2 and J is TRBJ1-2, with D possibly being TRBD1 (5 bases). Germline values: CDR1 SNHLY, CDR2 FYNNEI. Between the trimmed V and J ends, which lost 0 bases and 6 bases, there was a span of 8 bases. CDR3 length: 13 amino acids. CDR3 in amino acids: CASSEAPGDGYTF. The CDR3 DNA follows: TGTGCCAGCAGTGAAGCGCCGGGGGATGGCTACACCTTC.

The J gene is TRBJ2-5, the V gene TRBV12-3 or TRBV12-4, with 8 bases that match TRBD2. Trimming at V came to 3 bases and at J to 5 bases, leaving 5 bases not matched to a gene. The CDR3 has 14 amino acids. The DNA for the CDR3 is TGTGCCAGCAGTTTTAGCGGGGCCGGGGAGACCCAGTACTTC. Translation gives CASSFSGAGETQYF.

This chain joins TRBV4-3 and TRBJ2-5; no definite D call. CDR1 and CDR2 (germline): LGHNA, YSLEER. CDR3 length: 11 amino acids. V gave up 8 bases and J gave up 3 bases, with 7 bases separating them. The CDR3 reads CASQDKETQYF. The DNA of the CDR3 is TGCGCCAGCCAAGACAAAGAGACCCAGTACTTC.

Ten or more counts support this clonotype. Written as DNA, the CDR3 is TGTGCCAGCATAGACAGAAACACAGATACGCAGTATTTT. The encoded protein is CASIDRNTDTQYF. The chain employs TRBV6-1 and TRBJ2-3, with a weak D call TRBD1 (5 bases). The germline V gene has CDR1 MNHNS and CDR2 SASEGT. V lost 7 bases, J lost 2 bases, and 10 bases lay in between. This CDR3 is 13 amino acids long.

In its sample, this clonotype was seen a few times. This chain uses TRBV18 with TRBJ2-5, with D tentatively TRBD2 (6 bases). The CDR3 spans 15 residues. Trimming pared 6 bases from V and 3 bases from J, leaving 17 bases between. Germline loops: CDR1 KGHSH, CDR2 LQKENI. The CDR3 loop reads CASSLRAGTKETQYF. CDR3 coding DNA: TGTGCCAGCTCGCTCCGGGCGGGGACGAAAGAGACCCAGTACTTC.

The chain carries TRBV27 and TRBJ2-5; tentatively, D is TRBD2 (6 bases). There are 13 residues in the CDR3. CDR1 is MNHEY, CDR2 SMNVEV, per germline (reference sequence). V lost 6 bases, J lost 4 bases, and 12 bases lay in between. The CDR3 is CASRHQGGETQYF. CDR3 bases: TGTGCCAGCAGACACCAGGGAGGAGAGACCCAGTACTTC.

This clonotype occurred a few times. This chain joins TRBV6-6 and TRBJ2-7; perhaps D is TRBD1 or TRBD2 (5 bases each). Germline V CDR1 and CDR2: MNHNY, SVGAGI (reference sequence). The V and J ends lost 8 bases and 5 bases respectively, with 10 bases between them. The CDR3 extends over 11 amino acids. The CDR3 DNA reads as TGTGCCAGCGGCAGGGACCACGAGCAGTACTTC. It yields the protein CASGRDHEQYF.

The V gene is TRBV27, the J gene TRBJ2-3; TRBD1 agrees at 8 bases. The V gene's germline CDR1 is MNHEY and CDR2 SMNVEV (reference sequence). This CDR3 is built from 13 residues. V shed 11 bases, J shed 2 bases, and the junction held 6 bases outside the gene matches. CDR3: CACGQGDTDTQYF. DNA of the CDR3: TGTGCCTGCGGACAGGGCGACACAGATACGCAGTATTTT.

J is TRBJ2-1 and V is TRBV20-1, with TRBD2 identical over 10 bases. CDR1 is DFQATT and CDR2 is SNEGSKA in the germline V gene (reference sequence). J lost 6 bases, V lost 6 bases, and 8 bases had no gene match. The CDR3 is 14 amino acids. CDR3 nucleotides: TGCAGTGCATTCCAGAGCGGGGGGGCCAATGAGCAGTTCTTC. It specifies CSAFQSGGANEQFF.

This clonotype was observed a few times. The CDR3 nucleotides read TGCAGTGCTAGAGATCTCTCTAGCGGGAGGCTAAGTGAGCAGTTCTTC. It translates to CSARDLSSGRLSEQFF. V is TRBV20-1 and J is TRBJ2-1; 11 nucleotides line up with TRBD2. CDR1 and CDR2 (germline): DFQATT, SNEGSKA (reference sequence). This CDR3 region has 16 residues. V was pared by 0 bases and J by 9 bases, with 10 bases of the junction left unmatched.

The V gene is TRBV27, the J gene TRBJ2-5; 9 nucleotides align to TRBD1. This CDR3 has 15 amino acids. V lost 5 bases and J lost 4; bases outside the gene matches: 8. Germline V gene lookup returns CDR1 MNHEY and CDR2 SMNVEV (reference sequence). The CDR3 nucleotides read TGTGCCAGCAGTCCCGAAGACAGGGGGATAGAGACCCAGTACTTC. This sequence encodes CASSPEDRGIETQYF.

This clonotype occurred a few times. The rearrangement uses TRBV12-3 or TRBV12-4 and TRBJ1-4, with D hard to call. The CDR3 consists of 16 residues. V was shortened by 6 bases and J by 3 bases, with 17 bases between the two germline ends. CDR3 loop: CASSPANRVSNEKLFF. The CDR3 DNA sequence: TGTGCCAGCAGCCCGGCTAATCGGGTATCTAATGAAAAACTGTTTTTT.

This clonotype occurred a few times. The chain couples TRBV28 to TRBJ2-5; a weak D match, TRBD1 (5 bases). The CDR3 length is 11 residues. Germline V CDR1 and CDR2: MDHEN, SYDVKM. Trimming removed 3 bases from V and 8 bases from J, with 7 bases in between. CDR3 region: CASSLGQTQYF. CDR3 bases: TGTGCCAGCAGTTTGGGGCAAACCCAGTACTTC.

The genes are TRBV28 and TRBJ1-2; D is perhaps TRBD1 (5 bases). Germline V lookup: CDR1 MDHEN, CDR2 SYDVKM. V gave up 6 bases and J gave up 6 bases, with 23 bases separating them. The CDR3 covers 16 residues. The chain's CDR3 is CASSPSGGVFGNGYTF. The CDR3 DNA sequence: TGTGCCAGCAGCCCTTCCGGGGGGGTTTTTGGAAATGGCTACACCTTC.

This clonotype has only a few counts. V usage is TRBV20-1 and J usage is TRBJ1-1, with TRBD1 as a possible D gene (5 bases). Germline V gene sequence: CDR1 DFQATT, CDR2 SNEGSKA (reference sequence). V was shortened by 5 bases and J by 6 bases, with 16 bases between the two germline ends. There are 13 residues in the CDR3. CDR3 region: CSAPRRGMAEAFF. CDR3 DNA sequence: TGCAGTGCTCCTCGGCGGGGGATGGCTGAAGCTTTCTTT.

The chain employs TRBV18 and TRBJ1-6; 8 bases line up with TRBD1. V lost 1 base and J lost 0; bases outside the gene matches: 8. Germline V CDR1 and CDR2: KGHSH, LQKENI. This CDR3 spans 19 amino acids. The CDR3 bases are TGTGCCAGCTCACCACGGACAGGGAGGCAGAGCTCCTATAATTCACCCCTCCACTTT. Protein sequence: CASSPRTGRQSSYNSPLHF.

This clonotype was counted at least ten times. The chain carries TRBV30 and TRBJ2-5, with unresolved D. Trimming cost V 0 bases and J 5 bases, with 4 bases left between them. CDR3 size: 11 residues. Germline loops: CDR1 GTSNPN, CDR2 SVGIG (reference sequence). CDR3 coding DNA: TGTGCCTGGAGTGTTCTTGAGACCCAGTACTTC. It specifies CAWSVLETQYF. The full variable domain, with the rest looked up from reference TRBV30 and TRBJ2-5, is SQTIHQWPATLVQPVGSPLSLECTVEGTSNPNLYWYRQAAGRGLQLLFYSVGIGQISSEVPQNLSASRPQDRQFILSSKKLLLSDSGFYLCAWSVLETQYFGPGTRLLVL.

The gene calls are TRBV7-2 and TRBJ2-2; 8 bases fit TRBD2. J was trimmed by 6 bases and V by 2 bases; bases with no gene match: 8. From germline, CDR1 is SGHTA and CDR2 FQGNSA. The CDR3 extends over 16 amino acids. CDR3 region: CASSLPEAGVSGELFF. The CDR3 DNA is TGTGCCAGCAGCTTACCCGAAGCGGGAGTATCCGGGGAGCTGTTTTTT.

There are many counts of this clonotype. The chain carries TRBV20-1 and TRBJ1-1; D not resolved. This CDR3 region has 13 residues. The V and J ends lost 4 bases and 0 bases respectively, with 9 bases between them. The V gene's germline CDR1 is DFQATT and CDR2 SNEGSKA (reference sequence). The CDR3 nucleotides are TGCAGTGCTATCGGGAGGGTGAACACTGAAGCTTTCTTT. It specifies CSAIGRVNTEAFF.

This clonotype was seen many times. The V gene is TRBV20-1, the J gene TRBJ2-1; 8 nucleotides line up with TRBD1. CDR1 and CDR2 from the germline V gene are DFQATT and SNEGSKA (reference sequence). Germline trimming cut 6 bases from V and 15 bases from J; bases unmatched to any gene: 10. The CDR3 length is 11 residues. The CDR3 here is CSAMLGQDGFF. CDR3 nucleotide sequence: TGCAGTGCCATGCTGGGACAGGACGGGTTCTTC.

With regard to this clonotype: This may arise from a read error, as a much more abundant clone is one base away. The rearrangement joins TRBV7-2 to TRBJ2-3; no firm D call. The germline gives CDR1 SGHTA, CDR2 FQGNSA. The CDR3 contains 13 residues. The CDR3 DNA reads TGTGCCAGCAGCTTAGCACCAACAGATACGCATTATTTT. This translates into CASSLAPTDTHYF.

The V gene is TRBV28, the J gene TRBJ2-1; 8 bases are shared with TRBD2. The CDR3 is made up of 18 amino acids. Germline-derived CDR1 and CDR2 are MDHEN and SYDVKM. The junction had 22 bases not matched to a gene; V was cut back by 7 bases and J by 8 bases. For the CDR3, the DNA is TGTGCCAGCACCCCCGGGACTAGTTCCTCAGGGAAAAATGATGAGCAGTTCTTC. It codes for CASTPGTSSSGKNDEQFF.

This clonotype came up many times. The chain is built from TRBV20-1 and TRBJ2-3; TRBD2 aligns across 7 bases. Trimming removed 2 bases from V and 1 base from J; junction bases left unmatched: 3. This CDR3 is 14 amino acids long. CDR1 is DFQATT and CDR2 is SNEGSKA in the germline V gene (reference sequence). The CDR3 reads CSARTRGGTDTQYF. The CDR3 DNA reads TGCAGTGCTAGAACCCGGGGGGGCACAGATACGCAGTATTTT.

The CDR3 region is CASSLGWGWETQYF. The CDR3, as DNA: TGTGCCAGCAGCTTAGGTTGGGGCTGGGAGACCCAGTACTTC. This chain connects TRBV11-2 to TRBJ2-5; maybe TRBD1 (5 bases). Germline assignment: CDR1 SGHAT and CDR2 FQNNGV. V was trimmed by 1 base and J by 5 bases, leaving 11 bases between them. The CDR3 is made up of 14 amino acids. Complete variable domain (other parts from reference TRBV11-2 and TRBJ2-5): EAGVAQSPRYKIIEKRQSVAFWCNPISGHATLYWYQQILGQGPKLLIQFQNNGVVDDSQLPKDRFSAERLKGVDSTLKIQPAKLEDSAVYLCASSLGWGWETQYFGPGTRLLVL.

The chain employs TRBV6-2 or TRBV6-3 and TRBJ1-4; the D is unclear. The V gene's germline CDR1 is MNHEY and CDR2 SVGEGT. This CDR3 spans 16 amino acids. Trimming took off 5 bases at V and 8 bases at J, with 21 bases between the two ends. DNA of the CDR3: TGTGCCAGCAGTGACCTGTCCAGTGTCGGGAGGGAAAAACTGTTTTTT. It is translated as CASSDLSSVGREKLFF.